These 6 T cell receptor beta chains came from one sample sequenced in a study of blood T cell repertoires in COVID-19. Libraries were prepared by immunoSEQ multiplex PCR; TCRdb keeps only in-frame clonotypes and omits some of them. The data hold roughly 220,000 clones, with around 90% observed a single time. The sequenced sample consisted of PBMCs or T cells enriched from blood (not recorded which). The receptors were gathered from a woman aged 45-65 years with acute COVID-19.

About this clone itself: This same CDR3 is encoded by further DNA sequences in the sample. The chain recombines TRBV4-1 with TRBJ2-2; D might be TRBD2 (5 bases). Looked up from germline, CDR1 is MGHRA and CDR2 is YSYEKL. The ends were cut back, 1 base at V and 3 bases at J, with 9 bases in the middle. The CDR3 consists of 15 residues. The CDR3 loop reads CASSQGTLYTGELFF. In nucleotides, the CDR3 is TGCGCCAGCAGCCAAGGGACTCTATACACCGGGGAGCTGTTTTTT.

The V call is TRBV2, the J call TRBJ2-1, with D possibly matching TRBD2 (6 bases). From germline, CDR1 is SNHLY and CDR2 FYNNEI. This CDR3 region has 15 residues. Trimming took 5 bases from V and 7 from J, leaving 18 bases between them. CDR3 DNA sequence: TGTGCCAGCAGTACCGGGACTCCCTCCAGTAATGAGCAGTTCTTC. This codes for CASSTGTPSSNEQFF.

The chain is built from TRBV11-1 and TRBJ2-2; TRBD2 agrees at 9 bases. This CDR3 has 16 residues. V trimming: 2 bases; J trimming: 3 bases; junction bases outside the gene matches: 4. From germline, CDR1 is SGHAT and CDR2 FQDESV (reference sequence). Written as DNA, the CDR3 is TGTGCCAGCAGCTTATGGGCTAGCGGGGACACCGGGGAGCTGTTTTTT. Encoded protein: CASSLWASGDTGELFF.

V is TRBV19 and J is TRBJ1-6, with TRBD1 matching 9 bases. The CDR3 contains 14 residues. The trim removed 9 bases at V and 10 bases at J, leaving 10 bases unmatched. The germline V gene encodes CDR1 LNHDA and CDR2 SQIVND (reference sequence). In DNA form, the CDR3 reads TGTGCCAGCTGGGACAGGGAATTCGTGTCACCCCTCCACTTT. It specifies CASWDREFVSPLHF.

J is TRBJ1-5 and V is TRBV23-1; D ambiguous. TRBV23-1 is an open reading frame whose function is uncertain. V was cut by 0 bases and J by 4 bases, with 7 bases left in between. There are 14 residues in the CDR3. The CDR3 here is CASSQSRVNQPQHF. Here the CDR3 DNA reads TGCGCCAGCAGTCAATCGCGGGTTAATCAGCCCCAGCATTTT.

The J gene is TRBJ2-7, the V gene TRBV27, with D perhaps TRBD2 (7 bases). V was cut by 5 bases and J by 0 bases, with 26 bases left in between. CDR1 and CDR2 (germline): MNHEY, SMNVEV (reference sequence). The CDR3 covers 19 residues. The CDR3 nucleotides are TGTGCCAGCAGTCGTAGACAGGTTCCTAGCGGTGAGAGCTCCTACGAGCAGTACTTC. Amino acids: CASSRRQVPSGESSYEQYF.